This T cell receptor (beta chain) originates from a study of T cells after yellow fever vaccination. Overall study results and limits: Secondary responses were weaker yet peaked faster, day 5 versus 15. A large majority of primary-vaccination clones showed up again after the booster (just under 97% CD4, about 87% CD8). Across the CD4 and CD8 compartments, a small share of clonotypes was present in both.

The V and J ends lost 4 bases and 4 bases, in that order; junction bases with no gene match: 10. This CDR3 contains 16 residues. CDR1 SGDLS and CDR2 YYNGEE come from the germline V gene. This clonotype was found many times. Its cognate antigen is unknown. By 5'RACE template switching, TCR cDNA was produced, with a universal primer site and UMIs added in the process. TCRdb independently ran MiXCR on the 5' RACE reads; one entry per CDR3 protein. Of about 74,000 distinct CDR3 sequences listed, roughly 7.4% are singletons. The TCR comes from a man younger than 30 who received the YFV17D yellow fever vaccine. This material consisted of CD8+ T cells sorted from PBMCs, taken more than 4 days after the first yellow fever vaccination. The chain has TRBV9 and TRBJ2-1; 8 bases map to TRBD1. The CDR3 DNA follows: TGTGCCAGCAGCCCGCCGACAGGGGCCTCTTACAATGAGCAGTTCTTC. Amino acid sequence: CASSPPTGASYNEQFF.